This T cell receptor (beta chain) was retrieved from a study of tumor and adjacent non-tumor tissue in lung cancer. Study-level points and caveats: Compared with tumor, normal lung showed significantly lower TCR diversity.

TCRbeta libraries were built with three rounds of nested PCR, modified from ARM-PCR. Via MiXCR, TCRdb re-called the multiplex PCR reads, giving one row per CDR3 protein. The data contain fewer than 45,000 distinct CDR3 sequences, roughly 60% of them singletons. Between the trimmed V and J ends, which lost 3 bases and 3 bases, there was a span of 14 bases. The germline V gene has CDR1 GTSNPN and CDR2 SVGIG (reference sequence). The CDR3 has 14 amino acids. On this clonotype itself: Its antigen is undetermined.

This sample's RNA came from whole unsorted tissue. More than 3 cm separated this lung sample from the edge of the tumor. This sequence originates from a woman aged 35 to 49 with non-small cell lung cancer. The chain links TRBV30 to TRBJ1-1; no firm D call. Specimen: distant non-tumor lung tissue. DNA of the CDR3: TGTGCCTGGAGCCTATTACTCGGGGACACTGAAGCTTTCTTT. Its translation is CAWSLLLGDTEAFF.